The subject of this entry is one TCR beta chain. Antigen specificity is unknown. These data come from a study of chemoradiotherapy in HPV16-positive cancers. Findings and caveats of the study: The functional HPV-specific definition rests on just a couple of HPV16-positive patients.

The CDR3 extends over 14 amino acids. Germline CDR1 SGHRS, CDR2 YFSETQ. The V gene end was trimmed by 5 bases and the J gene end by 2 bases; junction bases not matched to a gene: 4. The assay was immunoSEQ multiplex PCR, and TCRdb's table has in-frame clones only and misses some. The sample carries around 23,000 clones, around 90% recorded once. This TCR was recovered from a human donor with HPV-associated anogenital cancer. The sample was blood, taken from a patient who underwent chemoradiotherapy. The chain joins TRBV5-1 to TRBJ2-5, with 9 bases that match TRBD1. CDR3 in amino acids: CASRTTGGQETQYF. As DNA, the CDR3 is TGCGCCAGCAGAACGACAGGGGGACAAGAGACCCAGTACTTC.